This TCR beta chain is from a study of identical twins. CDR3 length: 12 amino acids. The germline V and J ends were trimmed by 10 bases and 6 bases, with 14 bases remaining between them. Germline values: CDR1 ENHRY, CDR2 SYGVKD. This clonotype has more than one count but fewer than ten. TCRdb passed the 5' RACE reads through MiXCR, listing each CDR3 protein once. The data hold 600,000 to 700,000 distinct CDR3 sequences, with 21% observed a single time. Another study also made use of these data, one on T cells expressing NK-cell markers. This second report adds: CD3+CD56+NKG2C+, CD3+CD56+NKG2C- and CD3+CD56-NKG2C+ T cells, once sorted, supplied the TCR beta repertoires. Dominant NKG2C+ clonotypes in a handful of donors made up about 1.0-8% of CD8+ T cells.

The rearrangement joins TRBV10-3 to TRBJ2-3; D ambiguous. Sample: PBMCs. The sequence derives from a woman under 30 in good health. The CDR3 DNA is TGTGCCACCAACTCGTTAGGGGATACGCAGTATTTT. Encoded protein: CATNSLGDTQYF.